The 7 T cell receptor beta chains below were found in one sample sequenced in a study of cytotoxic CD8 clonotypes in ibrutinib-treated CLL. Produced via immunoSEQ multiplex PCR; TCRdb's table is partial and in-frame only. The table includes tens of thousands of clones, around three fifths detected once. This sample comprised PBMCs, obtained after 12 months of ibrutinib treatment. The source of these receptors is a human donor with chronic lymphocytic leukemia.

V usage is TRBV30 and J usage is TRBJ1-1; no reliable D call. CDR1 GTSNPN and CDR2 SVGIG come from the germline V gene (reference sequence). V lost 3 bases and J 5 bases, leaving 7 bases between the germline ends. This CDR3 is 11 amino acids long. This CDR3 reads CAWSYRTEAFF. CDR3 nucleotide sequence: TGTGCCTGGAGCTACAGAACTGAAGCTTTCTTT.

The V and J genes are TRBV7-9 and TRBJ2-1; D gene ambiguous. The CDR3 totals 16 residues. Trimming cost V 5 bases and J 4 bases, with 18 bases left between them. Per germline, CDR1 SEHNR and CDR2 FQNEAQ (reference sequence). This CDR3 is CASSPPPPRGYNEQFF. The CDR3 nucleotides are TGTGCCAGCAGCCCCCCTCCCCCTAGAGGATACAATGAGCAGTTCTTC.

V is TRBV11-2 and J is TRBJ2-7; tentative D call: TRBD2 (5 bases). Trimming took off 2 bases at V and 0 bases at J, with 11 bases between the two ends. This CDR3 contains 15 residues. Germline-derived CDR1 and CDR2 are SGHAT and FQNNGV. In nucleotides, the CDR3 is TGTGCCAGCAGCTTACCGGGATCCGGCTCCTACGAGCAGTACGTC. Translation: CASSLPGSGSYEQYV.

V is TRBV7-2 and J is TRBJ2-7; TRBD2 aligns across 8 bases. Trimming at V came to 6 bases and at J to 2 bases, leaving 9 bases not matched to a gene. This CDR3 has 15 amino acids. Germline V gene lookup returns CDR1 SGHTA and CDR2 FQGNSA. CDR3 in amino acids: CASRFTSGAAYEQYF. CDR3 nucleotides: TGTGCCAGCAGATTTACTAGCGGAGCCGCCTACGAGCAGTACTTC.

This clone was picked up one time. The chain carries TRBV6-5 and TRBJ1-3; D unclear. V was pared by 5 bases and J by 3 bases, with 11 bases between. Germline V gene sequence: CDR1 MNHEY, CDR2 SVGAGI. The CDR3 has 14 amino acids. The CDR3 DNA sequence: TGTGCCAGCAGTGAAGGCGGGGTTGGAAACACCATATATTTT. Protein product: CASSEGGVGNTIYF.

This clone was picked up many times. The chain combines TRBV19 with TRBJ2-4, with 8 bases lining up with TRBD1. The CDR3 runs to 16 residues. V lost 4 bases, J lost 3 bases, and 8 bases stayed unmatched. Germline V CDR1 and CDR2: LNHDA, SQIVND (reference sequence). CDR3 sequence: CASSTHRTGHKNIQYF. DNA for the CDR3: TGTGCCAGTAGTACCCATCGGACAGGGCACAAAAACATTCAGTACTTC.

The V and J genes are TRBV7-6 and TRBJ2-5; 7 nucleotides align to TRBD2. The CDR3 is made up of 15 amino acids. Germline assignment: CDR1 SGHVS and CDR2 FNYEAQ. V trimming: 4 bases; J trimming: 5 bases; junction bases outside the gene matches: 10. The CDR3 bases are TGTGCCAGCAGCTCCGTCGGCGGGAGTGGGGAGACCCAGTACTTC. Amino acids: CASSSVGGSGETQYF.